The entry below gives a single T cell receptor beta chain sequence along with its context. Its antigen is as yet unknown. This CDR3 is 13 amino acids long. CDR1 SEHNR and CDR2 FQNEAQ come from the germline V gene (reference sequence). The data stem from a study of CXCR3-negative and CXCR3-positive naive CD8 T cells. Study results and limitations: Because surface CD5 did not distinguish the naive subsets, TCR strength was inferred from TRB CDR3 properties. Diversity was high in both naive subsets and much lower in memory cells.

UMI-labeled 5' RACE yielded the TRB cDNA libraries. TCRdb re-called the 5' RACE reads; one entry per CDR3 protein, DNA not given. The specimen's table records 69,000 or so distinct CDR3 sequences. The clonotype comes from a human donor in good health. Some clones in this sample may be carry-over from other donors' samples. The sample consisted of naive CXCR3- CD8+ T cells from blood. Stated subset: CD45RO-CCR7+CD27+CD95- naive CD8+ T cells lacking CXCR3 (TNR3-). This chain joins TRBV7-9 and TRBJ1-2. The CDR3 loop reads CASSTGGAYGYTF.